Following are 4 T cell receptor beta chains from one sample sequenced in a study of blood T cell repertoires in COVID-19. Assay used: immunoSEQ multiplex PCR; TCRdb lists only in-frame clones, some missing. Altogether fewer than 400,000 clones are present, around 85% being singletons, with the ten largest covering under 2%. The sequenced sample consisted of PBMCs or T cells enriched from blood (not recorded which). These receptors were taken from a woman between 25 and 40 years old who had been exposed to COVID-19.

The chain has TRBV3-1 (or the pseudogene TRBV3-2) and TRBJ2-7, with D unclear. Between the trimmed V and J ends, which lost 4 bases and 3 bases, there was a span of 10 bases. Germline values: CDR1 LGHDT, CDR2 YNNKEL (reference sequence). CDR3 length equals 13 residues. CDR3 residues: CASSRLVLYEQYF. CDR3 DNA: TGTGCCAGCAGCCGTCTAGTCCTCTACGAGCAGTACTTC.

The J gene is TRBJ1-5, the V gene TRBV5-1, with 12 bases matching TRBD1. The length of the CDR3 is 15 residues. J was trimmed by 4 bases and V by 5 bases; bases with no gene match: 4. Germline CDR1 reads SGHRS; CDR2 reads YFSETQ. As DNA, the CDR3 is TGCGCCAGCAGAAGGGACAGGGGGCAAAATCAGCCCCAGCATTTT. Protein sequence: CASRRDRGQNQPQHF.

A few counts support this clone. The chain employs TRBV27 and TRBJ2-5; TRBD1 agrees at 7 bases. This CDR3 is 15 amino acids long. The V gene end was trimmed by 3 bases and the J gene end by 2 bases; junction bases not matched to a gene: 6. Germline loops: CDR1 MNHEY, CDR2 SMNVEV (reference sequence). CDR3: CASSLGLTGQETQYF. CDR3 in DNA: TGTGCCAGCAGTTTGGGGCTGACAGGGCAAGAGACCCAGTACTTC.

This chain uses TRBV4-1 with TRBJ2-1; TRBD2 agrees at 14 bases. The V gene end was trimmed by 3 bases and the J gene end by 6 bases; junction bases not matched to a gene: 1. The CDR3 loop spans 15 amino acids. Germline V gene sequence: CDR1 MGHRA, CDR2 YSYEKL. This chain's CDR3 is CASSQGLAGANEQFF. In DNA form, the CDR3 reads TGCGCCAGCAGCCAGGGACTAGCGGGGGCCAATGAGCAGTTCTTC.